These 29 T cell receptor beta chains were all obtained from the same sample, sequenced in a study of post-analysis software for immune sequencing data. Broader study findings: The study found TRBV5-6, TRBV5-1 and TRBV20-1 among about five TRBV segments more frequent in patients than controls.

Researchers reported that TCR beta cDNA libraries carried unique molecular identifiers. TCRdb itself ran the PCR reads through MiXCR, one entry per CDR3 protein. The sample carries roughly 670,000 distinct CDR3 sequences, 55% to 60% recorded once. Their recognized antigens are unknown. Source material: blood. All receptors derive from a girl aged 2 to 9 with multiple sclerosis.

The chain recombines TRBV20-1 with TRBJ2-7, with 14 bases matching TRBD2. Trimming took 1 base from V and 0 from J; bases not matched to a gene: 11. CDR3 length: 19 residues. Germline loops: CDR1 DFQATT, CDR2 SNEGSKA (reference sequence). The CDR3 loop reads CSARGLGTSGSESSYEQYF. The CDR3 DNA reads TGCAGTGCTAGAGGGCTAGGGACTAGCGGGAGTGAGAGCTCCTACGAGCAGTACTTC.

Worth noting for this clonotype: Being one base from a much bigger clone, this may be a read error. The rearrangement uses TRBV5-1 and TRBJ2-5; no reliable D call. This CDR3 region has 13 residues. Germline assignment: CDR1 SGHRS and CDR2 YFSETQ. The CDR3 region has the DNA TGCGCCGGCAGCTTGGCCAGCAAGGAGACCCAGTACTTC. It yields the protein CAGSLASKETQYF.

The chain couples TRBV28 to TRBJ2-7; TRBD2 might be the D (5 bases). From germline, CDR1 is MDHEN and CDR2 SYDVKM. Trimming left V 1 base short and J 7 bases short, with 14 bases between. The CDR3 is made up of 14 amino acids. CDR3 sequence reads: CASSLSTITGEQYF. DNA of the CDR3: TGTGCCAGCAGTTTATCTACAATAACGGGGGAGCAGTACTTC. Drawing the rest from reference TRBV28 and TRBJ2-7, the complete variable domain is DVKVTQSSRYLVKRTGEKVFLECVQDMDHENMFWYRQDPGLGLRLIYFSYDVKMKEKGDIPEGYSVSREKKERFSLILESASTNQTSMYLCASSLSTITGEQYFGPGTRLTVT.

V is TRBV6-1 and J is TRBJ2-5; no definite D call. The CDR3 has 15 residues. The germline V and J ends were trimmed by 6 bases and 4 bases, with 18 bases remaining between them. Per germline, CDR1 MNHNS and CDR2 SASEGT. CDR3 amino acids: CASRIDSEVRETQYF. In nucleotides, the CDR3 is TGTGCCAGCAGGATTGACTCAGAGGTACGAGAGACCCAGTACTTC.

This clonotype has more than one count but fewer than ten. The chain combines TRBV29-1 with TRBJ2-7; D may be TRBD1 or TRBD2 (5 bases each). V lost 5 bases and J lost 5, with 19 bases in between. Germline V gene data show CDR1 as SQVTM and CDR2 as ANQGSEA. The length of the CDR3 is 14 residues. CDR3 DNA: TGCAGCGTTTCCCCAGCAGGGAGAATCGACGAGCAGTACTTC. Amino acids: CSVSPAGRIDEQYF.

As to this clonotype: At one end, the junction sequence differs from germline, possibly due to a read error. The chain uses TRBV6-5 and TRBJ1-2; D not resolved. The CDR3 runs 13 residues. Germline V gene sequence: CDR1 MNHEY, CDR2 SVGAGI. The CDR3 coding sequence is TGCGCCAGCTCTACGCCGACTTACTATGGCTACACCTTC. This gives the protein CASSTPTYYGYTF.

The gene calls are TRBV5-6 and TRBJ1-4; a possible D gene is TRBD1 (6 bases). The CDR3 contains 14 residues. Germline CDR1 reads SGHDT; CDR2 reads YYEEEE. V shed 4 bases and J shed 5 bases, with 12 bases lying between them. CDR3 amino acids: CASSLRGGNEKLFF. DNA for the CDR3: TGTGCCAGCAGCCTCAGGGGAGGGAATGAAAAACTGTTTTTT.

V and J are TRBV7-9 and TRBJ2-1, with a tentative D call TRBD2 (6 bases). Germline CDR1 and CDR2: SEHNR and FQNEAQ (reference sequence). The germline V and J ends were trimmed by 4 bases and 7 bases, with 17 bases remaining between them. The CDR3 sequence is 15 residues long. CDR3 loop: CASSSGLEQKNEQFF. CDR3 sequence (DNA): TGTGCCAGCAGCTCGGGACTCGAGCAAAAGAATGAGCAGTTCTTC.

This clonotype was seen more than once but under ten times. This chain uses TRBV5-1 with TRBJ1-2, with D possibly matching TRBD1 (5 bases). In germline, CDR1 is SGHRS, CDR2 YFSETQ. The V and J ends lost 5 bases and 0 bases respectively, with 11 bases between them. The CDR3 covers 14 residues. For the CDR3, the DNA is TGCGCCAGCAGGAGGGACGGAGCTAACTATGGCTACACCTTC. Its protein product is CASRRDGANYGYTF.

The chain links TRBV6-5 to TRBJ2-1, with D possibly being TRBD1 or TRBD2 (5 bases each). The ends were cut back, 2 bases at V and 12 bases at J, with 14 bases in the middle. Germline CDR1 is MNHEY and CDR2 is SVGAGI. CDR3 length equals 13 residues. The CDR3 DNA follows: TGTGCCAGCAGTTACGGAGGAGCGAGGGGGCAGTTCTTC. Its translation is CASSYGGARGQFF.

The chain carries TRBV2 and TRBJ2-7; 7 bases agree with TRBD2. The V segment lost 3 bases and the J segment 2 bases; nucleotides outside the gene matches: 10. CDR1 is SNHLY and CDR2 is FYNNEI in the germline V gene. This CDR3 spans 16 amino acids. CDR3 DNA: TGTGCCAGCAGTGAGACTGCTGGCGGGAGAACCTACGAGCAGTACTTC. Amino acids: CASSETAGGRTYEQYF.

This chain uses TRBV20-1 with TRBJ2-7, with D maybe TRBD2 (6 bases). The germline CDR1 and CDR2 sequences are DFQATT and SNEGSKA (reference sequence). The V end was cut by 2 bases, the J end by 2 bases, with 16 bases between. This CDR3 region has 15 residues. The CDR3 sequence is CSARHLATKTYEQYF. The CDR3 nucleotides read TGCAGTGCTAGACATCTAGCGACCAAAACCTACGAGCAGTACTTC.

CDR3 coding DNA: TGTGCCACCAGTGACGCAGACACCATGAACTACAATGAGCAGTTCTTC. It encodes CATSDADTMNYNEQFF. This sequence joins TRBV24-1 and TRBJ2-1; D call uncertain. The ends were cut back, 4 bases at V and 3 bases at J, with 15 bases in the middle. CDR3 length equals 16 residues. The germline V gene has CDR1 KGHDR and CDR2 SFDVKD.

The rearrangement links TRBV28 to TRBJ1-5, with D unresolved. The CDR3 loop spans 15 amino acids. V gave up 5 bases and J gave up 1 base, with 12 bases separating them. Germline V gives CDR1 MDHEN, CDR2 SYDVKM. The CDR3 reads CASSPDGVSNQPQHF. CDR3 bases: TGTGCCAGCAGTCCCGATGGGGTGAGCAATCAGCCCCAGCATTTT.

There are a few counts of this clonotype. The V call is TRBV5-1, the J call TRBJ2-5, with 7 bases aligning to TRBD1. The length of the CDR3 is 13 residues. Germline trimming cut 4 bases from V and 8 bases from J; bases unmatched to any gene: 8. Germline V gene sequence: CDR1 SGHRS, CDR2 YFSETQ. The CDR3 loop is CASSPLRGQTQYF. CDR3 DNA: TGCGCCAGCAGCCCCCTTAGGGGGCAAACCCAGTACTTC.

This chain connects TRBV20-1 to TRBJ2-5; TRBD2 agrees at 9 bases. In germline, CDR1 is DFQATT, CDR2 SNEGSKA (reference sequence). Germline trimming cut 4 bases from V and 9 bases from J; bases unmatched to any gene: 9. This CDR3 has 13 residues. The CDR3 DNA sequence: TGCAGTGCTACGACTAGCGGTGGACACGCCCAGTACTTC. It encodes CSATTSGGHAQYF.

This clonotype was found a few times. Here the CDR3 DNA reads TGCAGCGTAGGAGGCGGGAAGTACAATGAGCAGTTCTTC. This encodes CSVGGGKYNEQFF. This sequence joins TRBV29-1 and TRBJ2-1, with D tentatively TRBD2 (6 bases). Trimming took 6 bases from V and 4 from J, leaving 13 bases between them. Germline V lookup: CDR1 SQVTM, CDR2 ANQGSEA. The CDR3 has 13 amino acids.

The chain combines TRBV5-1 with TRBJ2-3; 8 bases are shared with TRBD2. Germline V gene data show CDR1 as SGHRS and CDR2 as YFSETQ. V trimming: 7 bases; J trimming: 4 bases; junction bases outside the gene matches: 5. The length of the CDR3 is 13 residues. CDR3 coding DNA: TGCGCCAGCGACGCGGGGGGCGCAGATACGCAGTATTTT. It translates to CASDAGGADTQYF.

This clonotype turned up a few times. This chain links TRBV6-6 with TRBJ2-5; 8 positions agree with TRBD2. V lost 7 bases and J lost 5; bases outside the gene matches: 3. The CDR3 has 12 residues. Germline CDR1 and CDR2: MNHNY and SVGAGI (reference sequence). The CDR3 loop reads CASTAGGETQYF. The CDR3 DNA reads as TGTGCCAGCACGGCGGGAGGTGAGACCCAGTACTTC.

The chain has TRBV24-1 and TRBJ2-1; D may match TRBD1 or TRBD2 (5 bases each). Germline-derived CDR1 and CDR2 are KGHDR and SFDVKD. The CDR3 runs to 14 residues. The V gene lost 2 bases and the J gene lost 5 bases, with 9 bases spanning the gap. Here the CDR3 reads CATSDSGQNNEQFF. CDR3 DNA sequence: TGTGCCACCAGTGATTCGGGGCAGAACAATGAGCAGTTCTTC.

V is TRBV7-9 and J is TRBJ1-4; D unclear. This CDR3 comprises 13 residues. Looked up from germline, CDR1 is SEHNR and CDR2 is FQNEAQ (reference sequence). Trimming cost V 5 bases and J 5 bases, with 9 bases left between them. In DNA, the CDR3 is TGTGCCAGCAGCCACGACCGGAATGAAAAACTGTTTTTT. Translating it yields CASSHDRNEKLFF.

This clonotype has a handful of counts. This rearrangement joins TRBV6-6 to TRBJ2-3; TRBD1 matches 7 bases. The germline V gene encodes CDR1 MNHNY and CDR2 SVGAGI (reference sequence). The length of the CDR3 is 15 residues. V dropped 6 bases and J dropped 1; count of bases not matched to a gene: 7. The CDR3 DNA reads as TGTGCCAGCAGCCAAAGACAGGGAGGCACAGATACGCAGTATTTT. Translating it yields CASSQRQGGTDTQYF.

This chain joins TRBV29-1 and TRBJ2-4, with D maybe TRBD1 (5 bases). The J call is in doubt because the DNA end fits TRBJ2-7 better. Germline V gene data show CDR1 as SQVTM and CDR2 as ANQGSEA. The CDR3 is 13 amino acids. The CDR3 sequence is CSVDRVGTYEQYF. CDR3 nucleotides: TGCAGCGTTGACAGGGTAGGAACCTACGAGCAGTACTTC.

V gene TRBV10-3 combines with J gene TRBJ2-4; no reliable D call. The J call may be mistaken, given a closer DNA end match to TRBJ2-7. The CDR3 loop spans 13 amino acids. CDR1 and CDR2 (germline): ENHRY, SYGVKD. The CDR3 DNA is TGTGCCATCAGTGAAGACAACCACTACGAGCAGTACTTC. It codes for CAISEDNHYEQYF.

This clonotype was seen just once. This rearrangement joins TRBV9 to TRBJ2-7; TRBD1 matches at 8 bases. Germline CDR1 reads SGDLS; CDR2 reads YYNGEE. The CDR3 consists of 14 residues. J was trimmed by 7 bases and V by 0 bases; bases with no gene match: 6. CDR3 coding DNA: TGTGCCAGCAGCGTAGTCGGACAGGGCAATGAGCAGTACTTC. It specifies CASSVVGQGNEQYF.

This clonotype turned up a few times. The chain combines TRBV5-1 with TRBJ2-4; D is unclear. Germline-derived CDR1 and CDR2 are SGHRS and YFSETQ. Trimming cost V 3 bases and J 6 bases, with 13 bases left between them. This CDR3 is built from 14 residues. As DNA, the CDR3 is TGCGCCAGCAGCTCCCGGTCACAATCAAACATTCAGTACTTC. Protein product: CASSSRSQSNIQYF.

The chain recombines TRBV27 with TRBJ1-2; D unresolved. Germline CDR1 is MNHEY and CDR2 is SMNVEV (reference sequence). Trimming pared 0 bases from V and 2 bases from J, leaving 7 bases between. This CDR3 is 14 amino acids long. The CDR3 here is CASSLSPQNYGYTF. CDR3 sequence (DNA): TGTGCCAGCAGTTTATCCCCACAGAACTATGGCTACACCTTC.

The chain couples TRBV21-1 to TRBJ1-2. TRBV21-1 is a recognized pseudogene. This CDR3 has 16 amino acids. In nucleotides, the CDR3 is TGTGCCAGCAGCAAAGAGGGTAGCGATAACCTTGGAGGCTGCACCTTC. This gives the protein CASSKEGSDNLGGCTF.

Note on this clonotype: Just one base apart from a much larger clone, this may be a read error. The chain employs TRBV7-9 and TRBJ2-1; TRBD2 aligns across 8 bases. CDR1 and CDR2 from the germline V gene are SEHNR and FQNEAQ (reference sequence). The CDR3 is 16 residues long. J gave up 8 bases and V 5 bases, and 14 bases lay outside the gene matches. The CDR3 DNA reads as TGTGCCAGCAGCCTAACGACTAACGGGAGGGTCCATGAGCAGTTCTTC. It yields the protein CASSLTTNGRVHEQFF. Combining the CDR3 with reference TRBV7-9 and TRBJ2-1 gives the whole variable domain DTGVSQNPRHKITKRGQNVTFRCDPISEHNRLYWYRQTLGQGPEFLTYFQNEAQLEKSRLLSDRFSAERPKGSFSTLEIQRTEQGDSAMYLCASSLTTNGRVHEQFFGPGTRLTVL.